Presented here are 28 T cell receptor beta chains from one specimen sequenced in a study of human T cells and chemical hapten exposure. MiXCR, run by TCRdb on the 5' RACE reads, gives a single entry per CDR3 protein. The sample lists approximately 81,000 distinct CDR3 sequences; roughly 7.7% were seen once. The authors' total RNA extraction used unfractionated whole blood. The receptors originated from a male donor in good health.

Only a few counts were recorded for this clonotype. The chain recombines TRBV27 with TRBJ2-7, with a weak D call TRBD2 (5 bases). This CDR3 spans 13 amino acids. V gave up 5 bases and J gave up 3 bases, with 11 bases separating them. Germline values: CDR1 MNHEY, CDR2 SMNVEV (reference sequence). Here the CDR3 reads CASSPRALYEQYF. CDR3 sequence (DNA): TGTGCCAGCAGTCCGAGGGCTCTCTACGAGCAGTACTTC.

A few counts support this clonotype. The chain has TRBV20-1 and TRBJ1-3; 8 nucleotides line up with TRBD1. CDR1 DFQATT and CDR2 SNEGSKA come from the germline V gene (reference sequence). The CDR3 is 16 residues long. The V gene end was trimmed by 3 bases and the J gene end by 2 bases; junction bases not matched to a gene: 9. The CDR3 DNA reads TGCAGTGCTAGGCGAGCGGGCAGGGGGCCTGGAAACACCATATATTTT. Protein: CSARRAGRGPGNTIYF.

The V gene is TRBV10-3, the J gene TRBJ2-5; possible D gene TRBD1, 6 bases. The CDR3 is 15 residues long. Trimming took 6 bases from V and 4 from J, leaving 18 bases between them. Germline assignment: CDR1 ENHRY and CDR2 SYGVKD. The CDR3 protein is CAISDRTRIVETQYF. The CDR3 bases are TGTGCCATCAGCGACAGGACCAGGATCGTAGAGACCCAGTACTTC.

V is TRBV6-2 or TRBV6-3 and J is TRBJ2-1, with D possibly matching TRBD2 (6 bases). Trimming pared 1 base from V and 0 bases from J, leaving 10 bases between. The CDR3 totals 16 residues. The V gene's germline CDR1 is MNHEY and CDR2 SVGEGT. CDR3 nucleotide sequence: TGTGCCAGCAGTTACTTAGCGGTGAGCTCCTACAATGAGCAGTTCTTC. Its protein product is CASSYLAVSSYNEQFF.

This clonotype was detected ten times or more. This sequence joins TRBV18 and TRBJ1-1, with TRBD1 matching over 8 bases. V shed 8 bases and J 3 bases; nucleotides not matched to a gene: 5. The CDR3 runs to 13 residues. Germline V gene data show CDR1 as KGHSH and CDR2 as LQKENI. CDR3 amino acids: CASRPTGDTEAFF. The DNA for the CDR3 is TGTGCCAGCCGCCCGACAGGGGACACTGAAGCTTTCTTT.

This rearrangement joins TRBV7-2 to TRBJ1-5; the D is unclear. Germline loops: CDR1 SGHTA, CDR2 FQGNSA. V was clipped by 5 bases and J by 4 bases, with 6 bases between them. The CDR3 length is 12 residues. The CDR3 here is CASSRRNQPQHF. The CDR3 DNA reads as TGTGCCAGCAGCCGGAGAAATCAGCCCCAGCATTTT.

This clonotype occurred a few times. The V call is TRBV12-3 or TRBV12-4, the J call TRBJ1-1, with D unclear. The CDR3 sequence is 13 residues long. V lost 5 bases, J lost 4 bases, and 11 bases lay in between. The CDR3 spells CASSPNLGTEAFF. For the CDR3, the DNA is TGTGCCAGCAGTCCCAACTTGGGCACTGAAGCTTTCTTT.

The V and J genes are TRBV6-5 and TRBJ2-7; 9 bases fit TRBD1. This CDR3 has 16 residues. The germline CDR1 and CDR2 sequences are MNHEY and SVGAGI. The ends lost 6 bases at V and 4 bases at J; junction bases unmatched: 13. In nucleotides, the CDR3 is TGTGCCAGCAGCCCCTCCGGACAGGGGTATTCGTACGAGCAGTACTTC. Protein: CASSPSGQGYSYEQYF.

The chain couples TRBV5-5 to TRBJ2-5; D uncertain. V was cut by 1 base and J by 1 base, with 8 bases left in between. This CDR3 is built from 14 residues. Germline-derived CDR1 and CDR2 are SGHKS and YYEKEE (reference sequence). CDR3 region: CASSLRAAQETQYF. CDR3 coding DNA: TGTGCCAGCAGCTTGAGGGCAGCCCAAGAGACCCAGTACTTC.

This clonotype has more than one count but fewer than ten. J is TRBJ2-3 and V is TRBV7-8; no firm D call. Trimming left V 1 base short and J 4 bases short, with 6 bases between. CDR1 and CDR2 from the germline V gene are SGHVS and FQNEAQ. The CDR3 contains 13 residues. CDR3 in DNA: TGTGCCAGCAGCTTAGATCAGGCAGATACGCAGTATTTT. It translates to CASSLDQADTQYF.

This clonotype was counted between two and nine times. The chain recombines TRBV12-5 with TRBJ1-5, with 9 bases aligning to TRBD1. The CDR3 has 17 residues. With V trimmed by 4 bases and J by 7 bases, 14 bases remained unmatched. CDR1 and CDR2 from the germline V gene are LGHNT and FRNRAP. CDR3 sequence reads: CASGSTRDRVRGQPQHF. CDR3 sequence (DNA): TGTGCTAGTGGTTCCACCAGGGACAGGGTAAGGGGGCAGCCCCAGCATTTT.

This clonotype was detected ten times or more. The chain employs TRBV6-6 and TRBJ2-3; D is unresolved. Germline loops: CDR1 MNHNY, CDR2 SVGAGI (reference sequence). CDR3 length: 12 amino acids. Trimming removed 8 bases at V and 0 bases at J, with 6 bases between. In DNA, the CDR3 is TGTGCCAGCGGTACAAGCACAGATACGCAGTATTTT. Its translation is CASGTSTDTQYF.

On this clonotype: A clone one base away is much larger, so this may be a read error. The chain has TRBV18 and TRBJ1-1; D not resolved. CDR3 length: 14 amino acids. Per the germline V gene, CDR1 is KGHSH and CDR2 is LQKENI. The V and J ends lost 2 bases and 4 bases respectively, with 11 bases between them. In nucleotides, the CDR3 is TGTGCCAGCTCACCAGGGTCGTGGGGCACTGAAGCTTTCTTT. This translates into CASSPGSWGTEAFF.

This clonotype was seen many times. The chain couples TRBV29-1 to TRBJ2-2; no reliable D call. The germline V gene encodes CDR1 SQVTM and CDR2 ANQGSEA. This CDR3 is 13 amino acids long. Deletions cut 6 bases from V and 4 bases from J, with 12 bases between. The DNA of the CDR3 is TGCAGCGTCCAGTCCAGAGCCACCGGGGAGCTGTTTTTT. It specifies CSVQSRATGELFF.

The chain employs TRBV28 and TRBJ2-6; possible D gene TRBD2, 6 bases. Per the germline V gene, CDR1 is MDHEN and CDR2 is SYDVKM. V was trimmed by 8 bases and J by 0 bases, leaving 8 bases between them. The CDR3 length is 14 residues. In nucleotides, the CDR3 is TGTGCCAGCCTGGGGGGCTCTGGGGCCAACGTCCTGACTTTC. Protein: CASLGGSGANVLTF.

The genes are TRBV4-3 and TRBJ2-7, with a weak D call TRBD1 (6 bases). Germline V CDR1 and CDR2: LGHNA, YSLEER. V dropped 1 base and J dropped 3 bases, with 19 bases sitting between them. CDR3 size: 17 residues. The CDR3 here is CASSQGGRTDSVYEQYF. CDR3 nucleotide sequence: TGCGCCAGCAGCCAAGGAGGCAGGACGGACAGTGTCTACGAGCAGTACTTC.

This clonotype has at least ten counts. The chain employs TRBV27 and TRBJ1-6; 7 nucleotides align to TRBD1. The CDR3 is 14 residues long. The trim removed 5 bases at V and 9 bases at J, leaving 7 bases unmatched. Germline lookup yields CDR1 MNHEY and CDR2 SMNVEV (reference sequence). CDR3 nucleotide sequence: TGTGCCAGCAGTCAGACAGGGAGAGCTTCACCCCTCCACTTT. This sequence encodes CASSQTGRASPLHF.

The CDR3 protein is CASSRGWGNTGELFF. The CDR3 DNA reads TGTGCCAGCAGCCGAGGGTGGGGGAACACCGGGGAGCTGTTTTTT. V is TRBV7-8 and J is TRBJ2-2, with a tentative D call TRBD2 (5 bases). With 5 bases removed from V and 1 base from J, the gap between germline ends came to 11 bases. The CDR3 spans 15 residues. The germline V gene encodes CDR1 SGHVS and CDR2 FQNEAQ.

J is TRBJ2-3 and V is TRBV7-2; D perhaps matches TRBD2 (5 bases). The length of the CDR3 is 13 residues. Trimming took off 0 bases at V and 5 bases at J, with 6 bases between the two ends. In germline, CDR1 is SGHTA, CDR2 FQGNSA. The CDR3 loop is CASSLAGEDTQYF. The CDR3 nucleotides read TGTGCCAGCAGCTTAGCGGGAGAAGATACGCAGTATTTT.

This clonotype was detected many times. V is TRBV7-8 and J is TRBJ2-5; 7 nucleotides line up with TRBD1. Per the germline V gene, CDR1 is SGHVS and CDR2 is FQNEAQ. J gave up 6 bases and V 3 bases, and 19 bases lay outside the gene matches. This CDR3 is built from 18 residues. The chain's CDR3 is CASSFSRVGGRGSKTQYF. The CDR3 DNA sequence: TGTGCCAGCAGCTTCTCCCGTGTTGGGGGCAGGGGGTCGAAGACCCAGTACTTC.

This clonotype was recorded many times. The CDR3 protein is CASSPTGVVYSGYTF. In DNA, the CDR3 is TGTGCCAGCAGCCCGACAGGGGTTGTATATAGTGGCTACACCTTC. J is TRBJ1-2 and V is TRBV7-2; 8 bases fit TRBD1. V was pared by 5 bases and J by 7 bases, with 12 bases of the junction left unmatched. Germline V gives CDR1 SGHTA, CDR2 FQGNSA. The CDR3 is 15 amino acids.

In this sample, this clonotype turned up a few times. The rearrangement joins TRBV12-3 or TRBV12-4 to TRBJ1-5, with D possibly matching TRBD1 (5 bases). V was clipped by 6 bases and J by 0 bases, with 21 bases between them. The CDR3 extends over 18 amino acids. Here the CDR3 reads CASSLTEGLIYSNQPQHF. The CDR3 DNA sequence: TGTGCCAGCAGCCTAACTGAGGGACTAATCTATAGCAATCAGCCCCAGCATTTT.

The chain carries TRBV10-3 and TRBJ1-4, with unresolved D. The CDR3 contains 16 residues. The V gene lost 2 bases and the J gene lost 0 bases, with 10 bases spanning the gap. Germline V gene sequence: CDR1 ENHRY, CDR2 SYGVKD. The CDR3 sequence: CAISETLSTTNEKLFF. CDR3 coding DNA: TGTGCCATCAGTGAGACATTAAGTACAACTAATGAAAAACTGTTTTTT.

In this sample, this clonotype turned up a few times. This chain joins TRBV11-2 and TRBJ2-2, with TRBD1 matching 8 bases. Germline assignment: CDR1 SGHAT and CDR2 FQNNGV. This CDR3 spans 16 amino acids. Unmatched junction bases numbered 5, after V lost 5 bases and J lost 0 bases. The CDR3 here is CASSEGQGANTGELFF. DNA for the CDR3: TGTGCCAGCAGCGAAGGACAGGGCGCGAACACCGGGGAGCTGTTTTTT.

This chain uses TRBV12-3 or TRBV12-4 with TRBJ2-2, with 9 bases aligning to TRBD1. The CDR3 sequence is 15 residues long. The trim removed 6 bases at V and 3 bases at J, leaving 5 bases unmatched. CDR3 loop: CASSPGQGYTGELFF. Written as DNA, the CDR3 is TGTGCCAGCAGCCCGGGACAGGGCTACACCGGGGAGCTGTTTTTT.

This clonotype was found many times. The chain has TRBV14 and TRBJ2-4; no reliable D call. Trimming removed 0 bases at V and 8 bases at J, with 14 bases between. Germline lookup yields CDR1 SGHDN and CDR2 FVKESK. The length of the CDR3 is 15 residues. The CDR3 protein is CASSQDWLSADIQYF. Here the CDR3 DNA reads TGTGCCAGCAGCCAAGACTGGCTGTCTGCGGACATTCAGTACTTC. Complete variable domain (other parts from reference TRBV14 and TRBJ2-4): EAGVTQFPSHSVIEKGQTVTLRCDPISGHDNLYWYRRVMGKEIKFLLHFVKESKQDESGMPNNRFLAERTGGTYSTLKVQPAELEDSGVYFCASSQDWLSADIQYFGAGTRLSVL.

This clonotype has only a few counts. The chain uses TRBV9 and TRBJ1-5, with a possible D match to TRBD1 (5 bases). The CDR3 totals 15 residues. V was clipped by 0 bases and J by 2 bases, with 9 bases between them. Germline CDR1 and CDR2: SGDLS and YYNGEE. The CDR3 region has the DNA TGTGCCAGCAGCGTAGGTCAAGGGGGCAATCAGCCCCAGCATTTT. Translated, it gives CASSVGQGGNQPQHF.

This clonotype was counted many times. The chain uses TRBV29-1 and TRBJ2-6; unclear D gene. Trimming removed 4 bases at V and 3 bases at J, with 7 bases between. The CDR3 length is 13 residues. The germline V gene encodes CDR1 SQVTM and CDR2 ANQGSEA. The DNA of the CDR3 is TGCAGCGTTGGGGCCGGTGGGGCCAACGTCCTGACTTTC. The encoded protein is CSVGAGGANVLTF.